The TCR beta chain described here comes from a study of shared clonotypes between healthy human individuals (dated by TCRdb to about 2020). As for the study more broadly: Three men and a couple of women, aged 18 to 49 years, made up the cohort. Libraries were prepared and TCR repertoires were sequenced by different laboratories using diverse techniques, in order to increase sequencing depth and limit assay-specific biases. Between about 0.9 and 10 billion PBMCs per donor were obtained by leukapheresis. Blood TCR repertoires of a handful of healthy adults were deeply sequenced to estimate repertoire size and the extent of clonotype sharing between individuals. For each donor, three plates each were used for CD4 naive and CD4 memory, two plates were used for CD8 naive, and one plate was used for CD8 memory. The full study reports these points: Clonotypes shared by all four sorted-subset donors showed higher generation probabilities than non-shared clonotypes. Approximately 5% of naive CD4, 3.5% of naive CD8, approximately 2% of memory CD4, and over 0.35% of memory CD8 clonotypes were shared across several donors. The genetic and exposure-history diversity represented was limited by the small number of donors. Pairwise subsampling led to the expectation that sequencing depth would affect the degree of clonotype sharing among donors. Rarefaction of sorted-subset datasets indicated incomplete sequencing despite the large sequencing depth. Sampling was limited to blood, and TCR repertoires in tissue likely differ from TCR repertoires in blood. Larger estimated clonotype richness was generally found for naive subsets than for memory subsets.

The donors were healthy, HIV-negative adults with no recently reported acute infections or vaccinations. Every donor was a Caucasian adult residing in Nashville, Tennessee, USA. CD4+ T cells were enriched through magnetic negative selection, after which naive cells were positively selected on CD45RA and the remaining negative fraction served as the memory subset. After blood collection by leukapheresis, PBMCs were isolated using Ficoll-Histopaque density gradient centrifugation and then cryopreserved in the vapor phase of liquid nitrogen. Analytical flow cytometry was used to check the purity and quantity of every magnetically sorted T cell population. Each sorted fraction had its genomic DNA isolated and then quantified by UV absorbance on a Nanodrop 2000c. TCR CDR3 regions were amplified from genomic DNA by multiplex PCR using the deep immunoSEQ assay. Extracted genomic DNA from each cell subset was spread evenly across all wells of several immunoSEQ 96-well plates, with each plate serving as a replicate. For sorted subsets, 150 to 250 ng genomic DNA, equal to tens of thousands of T cell genomes, was loaded into each replicate PCR. Purified libraries were quantified with a Qubit 3.0 fluorometer, sized on a Bioanalyzer 2100, and re-quantified with the KAPA Library Quantification kit. Each immunoSEQ 96-well plate was sequenced on its own single-read 150-cycle Illumina NextSeq 550 flow cell. In the authors' own workflow: The immunoSEQ output contained only junctional sequences without quality scores, so filtering could not match that applied to full-length reads. Sequences were annotated with PyIR, a Python wrapper for IgBLAST v1.9, using IMGT germline references to assign V/J genes and CDR3. Reads were removed for weak V/J assignments (E-value above 1e-6), missing CDR3, stop codons, out-of-frame junctions, or ambiguous translated residues. V3J clonotypes were defined by identical inferred V gene, J gene, and CDR3 amino acid sequence. Percentage overlap between repertoires was computed as shared unique clonotypes divided by the size of the smaller repertoire. RTK rarefaction, the Chao1 estimator, and Recon v2.1 estimates of unobserved clonotypes were used to assess repertoire richness. Generation probabilities for all TCRbeta clonotypes obtained by the gDNA method from a handful of donors were computed using OLGA. Not all clones reach the TCRdb copy of this immuneACCESS table, which keeps in-frame sequences only. Checked studies attribute under half of the gap to unresolved V genes and leave the rest unexplained. Clone size and V and J calls were adopted from that table, with D and trimming inferred from the DNA. The sample includes millions of clones, with more than 80% observed a single time. Together, the top ten hold roughly 0.15% of the sample.

A note on this clone: Its cognate antigen has yet to be identified. No much larger clonotype is one base removed from it; base qualities were not supplied.

V is clipped by 5 bases and J by 5 bases, and the sequence between their germline boundaries is 13 bases long. Spanning cysteine to phenylalanine, the CDR3 consists of 14 amino acids. Left in the record is the CDR3 DNA by itself, 42 bases read in frame from the first base. The germline V gene (reference sequence) gives CDR1 as PRHDT and CDR2 as FYEKMQ. Sequenced: naive CD4+ T cells sorted from blood. The cell subset or site label on this specimen signifies: CD45RA+ positively selected. This receptor chain uses TRBV13 and TRBJ2-1; the D gene is perhaps TRBD2, from 6 matching bases. The sequence came from a man aged 18 to 29 in good health. The CDR3 here reads CASSHPGRHNEQFF. The bases are TGTGCCAGCAGCCACCCCGGGAGACACAATGAGCAGTTCTTC.